This entry features one T cell receptor beta chain sequence. Its specificity is not known. Researchers report immunoSEQ v3.0 was run at survey level. The table came from immunoSEQ multiplex PCR; TCRdb's copy has only in-frame clones and leaves some out. In the table there are tens of thousands of clones, about 96% of which are singletons. These data are taken from a study of long-term antiretroviral therapy in people with HIV. Regarding the study as a whole: ART preceded a rise in diversity that nonetheless stayed lower than in transplant donor controls. Blood collection from about 2003 to 2017 possibly occurred under older ART regimens.

The germline V gene has CDR1 MNHNS and CDR2 SASEGT. The CDR3 contains 15 residues. V gave up 2 bases and J gave up 3 bases, with 13 bases separating them. The receptor's source is a man aged 25-40 years with HIV. The chain is built from TRBV6-1 and TRBJ1-1; a possible D gene is TRBD1 (6 bases). Sequencing used unsorted PBMCs, obtained 6 to 6.5 years after starting antiretroviral therapy. The CDR3 DNA is TGTGCCAGCAGTGAAAGGACGGGGGGCGACACTGAAGCTTTCTTT. Translating it yields CASSERTGGDTEAFF.